Given below is one T cell receptor beta chain in context. The authors made the TRB cDNA libraries by 5' RACE using UMI labels. One entry per CDR3 protein, without DNA, is what TCRdb gives after re-calling the 5' RACE reads. Recorded for this sample: tens of thousands of distinct CDR3 sequences. The data are from a study of CXCR3-negative and CXCR3-positive naive CD8 T cells. From germline, CDR1 is LGHNT and CDR2 FRNRAP. The CDR3 covers 16 residues. The sequence was obtained from a human donor in good health. Some clones in this sample may be carry-over from other donors' samples. The chain employs TRBV12-5 and TRBJ1-5; the TCRdb call, TRBD1, lacks DNA for checking. What was sequenced was naive CXCR3- CD8+ T cells from blood. As to subset: CD45RO-CCR7+CD27+CD95- naive CD8+ T cells lacking CXCR3 (TNR3-). CDR3 in amino acids: CADVRDRAYSNQPQHF.